One T cell receptor (beta chain) is described in this entry. There is no known antigen for this receptor. No base quality values were provided; no much bigger clone lies one nucleotide off. One collaborating source in Seattle enrolled patients while the patients were actively infected and followed the patients over time throughout the course of disease. Whole blood was collected in K2EDTA tubes by collaborating institutions according to the institutions' own protocols. For TCRbeta analysis, collaborators shipped samples in one of three forms: frozen whole blood, isolated PBMCs, or DNA extracted from either of those sample types. The CDR3 runs 13 residues from the cysteine to the phenylalanine. Only CDR3 DNA is held: 39 bases, read in frame from base 1. The germline V gene yields WSHSY for CDR1 and SAAADI for CDR2. Trimming costs V 4 bases and J 8 bases, and their ends lie 14 bases apart. TCRbeta CDR3 regions were amplified from genomic DNA by means of the immunoSEQ Assay, a bias-controlled multiplex PCR. In the paper's pipeline: Nucleated cell counts per sample were estimated from amplification of reference gene primers within the assay. Sequence reads were collapsed and filtered to measure the absolute abundance of every unique TCRbeta CDR3 rearrangement. For each sample, productive Simpson clonality was calculated as the square root of Simpson's diversity index across productive rearrangements. The table was pulled from immuneACCESS by TCRdb, which kept in-frame rearrangements only. Such tables lose some clones; where checked, under half of the loss comes from unresolved V genes, and the rest has no known cause. V, J and clone size reflect that table, while D and trimming were determined from the DNA. This sample is represented by hundreds of thousands of clones; around 90% of them were singletons. Roughly 0.78% of the sample lies in the top ten.

This record belongs to a study of blood T cell repertoires in COVID-19 (TCRdb year 2020). About the investigation overall: Collaborator samples came from the United States, Italy and Spain and covered acute and convalescent phases of COVID-19. Subjects who had been exposed to COVID-19, were actively infected with it, or had recovered from it provided the deeply sampled blood TCRbeta repertoires that made up the dataset. The repertoires were made available in a free public database intended to serve as a resource for research on the immune response to SARS-CoV-2. The prospective study material was composed of cDNA or gDNA derived from T cells, B-cell-depleted T cells, or PBMCs. The sample metadata nearly always contained a de-identified subject ID, COVID-19 status, age in years and sex. Where available, HLA class I and class II types were obtained from metadata supplied by the sample provider rather than from assay-based typing. The samples were drawn from the first 160 participants of the ongoing ImmuneRACE study and from roughly 1,300 subjects provided by 6 global collaborators.

The research as a whole found: The amount of clinical and demographic metadata varied by source and participant and was provided uncurated.

Material: peripheral blood. The source of this sequence is a young man with COVID-19, enrolled during active disease. This sequence uses TRBV10-2 and TRBJ1-2; there is no confident call for the D gene. CDR3 loop: CASSGGRSRGYTF. In nucleotides, the sequence is TGCGCCAGCAGTGGAGGCCGATCAAGGGGCTACACCTTC.